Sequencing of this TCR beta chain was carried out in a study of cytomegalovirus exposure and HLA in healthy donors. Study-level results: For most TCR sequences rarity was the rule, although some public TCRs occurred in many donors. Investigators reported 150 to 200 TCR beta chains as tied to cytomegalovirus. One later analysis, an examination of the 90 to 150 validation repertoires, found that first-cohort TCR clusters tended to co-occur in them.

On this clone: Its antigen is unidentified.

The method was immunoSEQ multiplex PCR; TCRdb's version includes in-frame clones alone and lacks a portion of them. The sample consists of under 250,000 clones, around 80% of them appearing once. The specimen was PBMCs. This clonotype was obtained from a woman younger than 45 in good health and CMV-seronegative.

CDR3 bases: TGTGCCAGCAGCTTAGATGCGTACCAAGAGACCCAGTACTTC. It codes for CASSLDAYQETQYF. The chain employs TRBV11-3 and TRBJ2-5, with D hard to call. The CDR3 loop spans 14 amino acids. The germline gives CDR1 SGHNT, CDR2 YENEEA. Trimming cost V 0 bases and J 0 bases, with 5 bases left between them.